This record looks at one T cell receptor beta chain sequence and its context. The data were produced by immunoSEQ multiplex PCR, yet TCRdb's version contains in-frame clones alone and is incomplete. The sample yields about 170,000 clones, 86% seen once. The data derive from a study of cytomegalovirus exposure and HLA in healthy donors. Sequenced: PBMCs. The source of this sequence is a woman younger than 30 in good health and CMV-seronegative.

CDR3 loop: CAWSVRGGGNQPQHF. CDR3 coding DNA: TGTGCCTGGAGTGTAAGGGGCGGGGGCAATCAGCCCCAGCATTTT. The V call is TRBV30, the J call TRBJ1-5; possible D gene TRBD1, 5 bases. CDR3 length: 15 residues. With 0 bases removed from V and 2 bases from J, the gap between germline ends came to 11 bases. From germline, CDR1 is GTSNPN and CDR2 SVGIG (reference sequence).